This is a list of T cell receptor beta chains from one sample in a study of long-term antiretroviral therapy in people with HIV. The protocol was immunoSEQ multiplex PCR, while the TCRdb copy is restricted to in-frame clones and leaves out a portion. Of about 24,000 clones listed, roughly 85% are singletons. The sample in question was unsorted PBMCs, obtained 1.2 years after starting antiretroviral therapy. These receptors were collected from a middle-aged man with HIV. Both conserved end residues are part of each CDR3. A D gene is named only where the DNA matches it firmly. Not every row has a clone size; where given, it reads once, few, many or a size class.

v_call	d_call	j_call	clone_size	cdr3_nt	cdr3_aa
TRBV18	-	TRBJ1-2	-	TGTGCCAGCTCACCATCCGGGACCCAAAACGGCTATGGCTACACCTTC	CASSPSGTQNGYGYTF
TRBV5-4	-	TRBJ1-1	-	TGTGCCAGCAGCTTGGACCGGAGACGGAACACTGAAGCTTTCTTT	CASSLDRRRNTEAFF
TRBV7-8	-	TRBJ1-2	-	TGTGCCAGCAGCTTGGGGGATGGCTACACCTTC	CASSLGDGYTF
TRBV5-1	TRBD1	TRBJ2-7	few	TGCGCCAGCAGCTTGACAGGGGCGGCCTACGAGCAGTACTTC	CASSLTGAAYEQYF
TRBV30	-	TRBJ2-1	-	TGTGCCTGGAGCCCCAGGCTCGGATTCGGCTCCTACAATGAGCAGTTCTTC	CAWSPRLGFGSYNEQFF
TRBV10-2	TRBD1	TRBJ2-7	-	TGCGCCAGCAGTCGGACAGGGAATCCTTACGAGCAGTACTTC	CASSRTGNPYEQYF
TRBV20-1	-	TRBJ1-2	once	TGCACCGCCTCGGACAGTGGCTACACCTTC	CTASDSGYTF
TRBV5-8	TRBD1	TRBJ1-1	-	TGTGCCAGCAGCTGGGGACAGGGGGCTTCTGTTGTTAGGCCTGAAGCTTTCTTT	CASSWGQGASVVRPEAFF
TRBV28	TRBD1	TRBJ1-5	-	TGTGCCAGCAGGCTAACCCTACAGGGGGAGAATCAGCCCCAGCATTTT	CASRLTLQGENQPQHF
TRBV27	-	TRBJ2-3	once	TGTGCCAGCAGTTTATCGAGTGGGGGTGCGACAGATACGCAGTATTTT	CASSLSSGGATDTQYF
TRBV6-5	TRBD1	TRBJ1-2	-	TGTGCCAGCAGTTACGAAACAGGGGGCTGGCGTGGCTACACCTTC	CASSYETGGWRGYTF
TRBV4-2	-	TRBJ1-1	-	TGTGCCAGCAGCCAAGGGGGACGGGGGAACACTGAAGCTTTCTTT	CASSQGGRGNTEAFF
TRBV6-4	TRBD2	TRBJ2-2	-	TGTGCCAGCAAGAGCGGGGGAGCGAACACCGGGGAGCTGTTTTTT	CASKSGGANTGELFF
TRBV30	-	TRBJ2-1	-	TGTGCCTGGAAGGGGCTTAATCGCTACAATGAGCAGTTCTTC	CAWKGLNRYNEQFF
TRBV11-3	-	TRBJ1-1	once	TGTGCCAGCAGCCCCGGCCCCGGCGGCACTGAAGCTTTCTTT	CASSPGPGGTEAFF
TRBV9	TRBD1	TRBJ1-3	-	TGTGCCAGCAGCGTAGTACCAGGGGGCGCAGCAAACACCATATATTTT	CASSVVPGGAANTIYF
TRBV19	-	TRBJ1-2	-	TGTGCCAGTCGCGCGGGGGTTCAGGGAAGTCGTGGCTACACCTTC	CASRAGVQGSRGYTF
TRBV18	-	TRBJ1-1	-	TGTGCCAGCTCACCGTCCATGAACACTGAAGCTTTCTTT	CASSPSMNTEAFF
TRBV11-1	-	TRBJ1-1	-	TGTGCCAGCAGCTCGAGGGGGTGGCTGGGGGGCGCATCGAACACTGAAGCTTTCTTT	CASSSRGWLGGASNTEAFF
TRBV6-5	TRBD1	TRBJ1-2	-	TGTGCCAGCAGTTACGACAGGGGATTGGACTATGGCTACACCTTC	CASSYDRGLDYGYTF
TRBV19	TRBD1	TRBJ1-2	-	TGTGCCAGTAGTTCTACAGGGGACTATAACTATGGCTACACCTTC	CASSSTGDYNYGYTF
TRBV7-2	TRBD2	TRBJ2-2	-	TGTGCCAGCAGCCTGGAGCGGGGGGCCGGGGAGCTGTTTTTT	CASSLERGAGELFF
TRBV7-2	-	TRBJ2-5	once	TGTGCCAGCAGCTACGGCTTCCGGACCGTCCAAGAGACCCAGTACTTC	CASSYGFRTVQETQYF
TRBV28	-	TRBJ2-7	-	TGTGCCAGCAGTTTCCCCGGCTACTACGAGCAGTACTTC	CASSFPGYYEQYF
TRBV19	-	TRBJ2-7	-	TGTGCCAGTAGTACCTCGCCCTCCTACGAGCAGTACTTC	CASSTSPSYEQYF